This T cell receptor beta chain was sequenced in a study of OX40 agonist ivuxolimab in advanced cancers. Study details: In this trial design, patients received ivuxolimab intravenously at 0.01 to 10 mg/kg every 2 weeks. Patients assigned to dose escalation were diagnosed with hepatocellular carcinoma, melanoma, renal cell or head and neck cancer.

General observations from the study: At 0.1 to 3.0 mg/kg, CD4+ and CD8+ blood T cells expanded clonally by week 6.

For this clone: Antigen: not known.

At baseline, cycle 4 day 1, and cycle 7 day 1, blood was sampled. Trimming left V 8 bases short and J 8 bases short, with 18 bases between. The germline V gene encodes CDR1 SNHLY and CDR2 FYNNEI. This CDR3 is 13 amino acids long. Repertoires were generated with immunoSEQ multiplex PCR, while TCRdb's copy carries only in-frame clones and drops some. Among 42,000 or so clones listed, about 81% were seen once. The chain recombines TRBV2 with TRBJ1-2, with D possibly matching TRBD1 (6 bases). The TCR was taken from an adult with an advanced solid tumor such as melanoma, head and neck, liver or kidney cancer. This specimen was CD4+ or CD8+ T cells sorted from blood, taken in a trial of the OX40 agonist ivuxolimab. CDR3: CASAGGGTGGYTF. Here the CDR3 DNA reads TGTGCCAGCGCGGGGGGCGGGACGGGAGGCTACACCTTC.